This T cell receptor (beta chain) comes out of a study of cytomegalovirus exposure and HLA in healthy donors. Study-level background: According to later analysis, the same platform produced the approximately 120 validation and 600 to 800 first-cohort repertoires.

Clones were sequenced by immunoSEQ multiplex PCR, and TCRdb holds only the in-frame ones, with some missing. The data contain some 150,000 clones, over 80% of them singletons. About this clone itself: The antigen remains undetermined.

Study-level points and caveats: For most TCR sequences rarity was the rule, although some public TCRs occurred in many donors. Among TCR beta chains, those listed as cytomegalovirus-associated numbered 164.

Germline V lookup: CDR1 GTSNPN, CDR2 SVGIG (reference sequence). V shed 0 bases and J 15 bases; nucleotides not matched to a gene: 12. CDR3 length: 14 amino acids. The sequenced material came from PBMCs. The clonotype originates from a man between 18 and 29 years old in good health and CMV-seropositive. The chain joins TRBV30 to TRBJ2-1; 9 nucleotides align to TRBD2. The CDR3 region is CAWSVRLAGQKPFF. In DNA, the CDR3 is TGTGCCTGGAGTGTAAGGCTAGCGGGACAGAAGCCGTTCTTC.